Below are 5 T cell receptor beta chains sequenced from a single sample in a study of blood T cell repertoires in COVID-19. Generated by immunoSEQ multiplex PCR, the TCRdb table keeps only in-frame clones and is missing some. The repertoire consists of about 98,000 clones, with around 87% occurring once and the leading ten covering roughly 3.1%. The sample consisted of peripheral blood. The receptors come from a man aged 45 to 65 with active or convalescent COVID-19.

Only a few counts were recorded for this clone. The chain's CDR3 is CASSQASAGDNTEAFF. CDR3 DNA sequence: TGCGCCAGCAGCCAAGCATCGGCAGGGGATAACACTGAAGCTTTCTTT. The J gene is TRBJ1-1, the V gene TRBV4-3; D may be TRBD1 (6 bases). Trimming pared 1 base from V and 2 bases from J, leaving 14 bases between. CDR3 length: 16 amino acids. Germline V lookup: CDR1 LGHNA, CDR2 YSLEER.

V and J are TRBV7-2 and TRBJ1-5, with D hard to call. Trimming pared 2 bases from V and 0 bases from J, leaving 8 bases between. The CDR3 runs 15 residues. Germline CDR1 is SGHTA and CDR2 is FQGNSA. CDR3 loop: CASSLYRNSNQPQHF. In DNA form, the CDR3 reads TGTGCCAGCAGCTTATACAGAAATAGCAATCAGCCCCAGCATTTT.

The chain joins TRBV7-8 to TRBJ2-7, with D perhaps TRBD2 (6 bases). The CDR3 has 12 amino acids. V was pared by 5 bases and J by 6 bases, with 11 bases between. Looked up from germline, CDR1 is SGHVS and CDR2 is FQNEAQ. The CDR3 sequence is CASSTLAIEQYV. CDR3 coding DNA: TGTGCCAGCAGCACCCTAGCGATCGAGCAGTACGTC.

The chain links TRBV24-1 to TRBJ1-5, with a tentative D call TRBD1 (6 bases). This CDR3 has 14 residues. Germline CDR1 and CDR2: KGHDR and SFDVKD. V was pared by 4 bases and J by 2 bases, with 8 bases between. The CDR3 loop reads CATSESGGNQPQHF. CDR3 DNA: TGTGCCACCAGTGAGTCAGGGGGCAATCAGCCCCAGCATTTT.

This chain joins TRBV19 and TRBJ1-5; 12 nucleotides align to TRBD1. V was pared by 8 bases and J by 7 bases, with 0 bases of the junction left unmatched. Looked up from germline, CDR1 is LNHDA and CDR2 is SQIVND (reference sequence). CDR3 size: 12 residues. The CDR3 loop reads CASGTGGQPQHF. The CDR3 region has the DNA TGTGCCAGTGGGACAGGGGGCCAGCCCCAGCATTTT. Full variable domain (rest looked up from reference TRBV19 and TRBJ1-5): DGGITQSPKYLFRKEGQNVTLSCEQNLNHDAMYWYRQDPGQGLRLIYYSQIVNDFQKGDIAEGYSVSREKKESFPLTVTSAQKNPTAFYLCASGTGGQPQHFGDGTRLSIL.